Each of the 10 T cell receptor beta chains below was sequenced from the same sample in a study of T cells in Graves' hyperthyroidism and ophthalmopathy. What was amplified from RNA transcripts were TCR beta CDR3 regions. TCR CDR3 underwent first-round RT-PCR with the HTBI primer set. From the multiplex PCR reads, TCRdb called clonotypes with MiXCR, one entry per CDR3 protein. The sample lists around 530,000 distinct CDR3 sequences; roughly 17% were seen once. The sample was blood. These receptors were taken from a young woman with Graves' ophthalmopathy.

In this sample, this clonotype turned up a few times. The chain employs TRBV30 and TRBJ2-2; tentatively, D is TRBD1 (5 bases). Germline V gene sequence: CDR1 GTSNPN, CDR2 SVGIG (reference sequence). The CDR3 sequence is 11 residues long. The germline V and J ends were trimmed by 3 bases and 13 bases, with 12 bases remaining between them. CDR3 in DNA: TGTGCCTGGAGCCAGGGCACAGGGCTGTTTTTT. It translates to CAWSQGTGLFF.

This clonotype showed up many times. The genes are TRBV9 and TRBJ1-1; TRBD1 is a possible D gene (5 bases). Germline lookup yields CDR1 SGDLS and CDR2 YYNGEE. There are 15 residues in the CDR3. Trimming took 4 bases from V and 1 from J, leaving 14 bases between them. Here the CDR3 reads CASSPHLGPNTEAFF. The DNA for the CDR3 is TGTGCCAGCAGCCCTCATTTGGGGCCGAACACTGAAGCTTTCTTT.

This clonotype appeared many times. J is TRBJ1-1 and V is TRBV28; TRBD1 matches 10 bases. CDR3 length equals 12 residues. Germline CDR1 and CDR2: MDHEN and SYDVKM. V lost 6 bases and J lost 11; bases outside the gene matches: 6. CDR3 nucleotides: TGTGCCAGCAGCCTGGGGACAGGGGCGGCTTTCTTT. Translating gives CASSLGTGAAFF.

This clonotype was counted ten times or more. V usage is TRBV3-1 and J usage is TRBJ1-1, with D perhaps TRBD1 (6 bases). The CDR3 consists of 14 residues. Trimming stripped 3 bases from V and 2 bases from J, with 10 bases between. CDR1 and CDR2 (germline): LGHDT, YNNKEL (reference sequence). CDR3 bases: TGTGCCAGCAGCCACTTCAGGGGAAACACTGAAGCTTTCTTT. The encoded protein is CASSHFRGNTEAFF.

This clonotype was recorded many times. The rearrangement links TRBV11-3 to TRBJ2-7, with 8 bases fitting TRBD2. Unmatched junction bases numbered 19, after V lost 2 bases and J lost 7 bases. The CDR3 runs to 18 residues. Germline-derived CDR1 and CDR2 are SGHNT and YENEEA. The CDR3 spells CASSLRLWEQRLAREQYF. The CDR3 DNA reads TGTGCCAGCAGCTTACGCTTATGGGAACAGAGACTAGCGAGGGAGCAGTACTTC.

This clonotype occurred many times. The rearrangement links TRBV3-1 to TRBJ2-5, with D unresolved. This CDR3 has 11 amino acids. The ends were cut back, 3 bases at V and 5 bases at J, with 4 bases in the middle. Germline CDR1 LGHDT, CDR2 YNNKEL (reference sequence). CDR3 residues: CASSQRETQYF. Here the CDR3 DNA reads TGTGCCAGCAGCCAGAGGGAGACCCAGTACTTC.

In this sample, this clonotype turned up a few times. The chain has TRBV5-6 and TRBJ1-1, with D possibly matching TRBD1 (6 bases). Germline V gene sequence: CDR1 SGHDT, CDR2 YYEEEE. The CDR3 contains 16 residues. V gave up 4 bases and J gave up 4 bases, with 20 bases separating them. CDR3 sequence reads: CASSPRSGHRGTEAFF. CDR3 DNA sequence: TGTGCCAGCAGCCCCCGTTCGGGACATCGGGGCACTGAAGCTTTCTTT.

CDR3 nucleotide sequence: TGTGCCAGCAGCGCACTAGCGGGCCTATCCAATGAGCAGTTCTTC. It translates to CASSALAGLSNEQFF. J is TRBJ2-1 and V is TRBV7-3; TRBD2 matches at 9 bases. The V segment lost 5 bases and the J segment 6 bases; nucleotides outside the gene matches: 8. CDR1 is SGHTA and CDR2 is FQGTGA in the germline V gene. The CDR3 contains 15 residues.

This clonotype was detected ten times or more. The rearrangement uses TRBV28 and TRBJ2-1, with 7 nucleotides matching TRBD2. The germline V gene has CDR1 MDHEN and CDR2 SYDVKM. J lost 10 bases, V lost 4 bases, and 4 bases had no gene match. The CDR3 length is 12 residues. The CDR3 spells CASSWLTSEQFF. The CDR3 DNA is TGTGCCAGCAGTTGGCTGACTAGCGAGCAGTTCTTC.

This clonotype turned up a few times. The chain carries TRBV10-3 and TRBJ1-1; TRBD1 aligns across 8 bases. Trimming took 6 bases from V and 9 from J; bases not matched to a gene: 9. Looked up from germline, CDR1 is ENHRY and CDR2 is SYGVKD. This CDR3 comprises 13 residues. CDR3 nucleotide sequence: TGTGCCATCAGACCTGGACAGGGAGAAAAAGCTTTCTTT. Protein sequence: CAIRPGQGEKAFF.